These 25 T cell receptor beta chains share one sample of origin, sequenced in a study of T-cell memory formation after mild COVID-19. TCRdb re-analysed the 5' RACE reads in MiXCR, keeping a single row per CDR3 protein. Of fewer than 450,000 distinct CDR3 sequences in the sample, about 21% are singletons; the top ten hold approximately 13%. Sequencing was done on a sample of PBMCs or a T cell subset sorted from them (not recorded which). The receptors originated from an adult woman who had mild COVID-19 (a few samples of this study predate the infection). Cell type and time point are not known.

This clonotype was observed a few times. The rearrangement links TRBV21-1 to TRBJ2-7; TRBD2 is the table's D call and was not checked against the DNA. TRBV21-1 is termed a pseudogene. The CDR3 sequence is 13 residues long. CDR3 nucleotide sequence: TGTGCCAGCAGCAAAGGGACTTCCTACGAGCAGTACTTC. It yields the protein CASSKGTSYEQYF.

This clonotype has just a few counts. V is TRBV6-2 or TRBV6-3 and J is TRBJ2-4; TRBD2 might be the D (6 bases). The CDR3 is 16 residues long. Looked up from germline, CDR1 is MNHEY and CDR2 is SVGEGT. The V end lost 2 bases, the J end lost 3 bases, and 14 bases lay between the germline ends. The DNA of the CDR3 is TGTGCCAGCAGTTACGAGACGGGAGCAGACAAAAACATTCAGTACTTC. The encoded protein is CASSYETGADKNIQYF.

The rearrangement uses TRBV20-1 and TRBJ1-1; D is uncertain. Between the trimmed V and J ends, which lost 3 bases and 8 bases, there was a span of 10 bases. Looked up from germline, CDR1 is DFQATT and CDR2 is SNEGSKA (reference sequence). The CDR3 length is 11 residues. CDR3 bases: TGCAGTGCTAGTCTTGGGCAGGAAGCTTTCTTT. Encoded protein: CSASLGQEAFF.

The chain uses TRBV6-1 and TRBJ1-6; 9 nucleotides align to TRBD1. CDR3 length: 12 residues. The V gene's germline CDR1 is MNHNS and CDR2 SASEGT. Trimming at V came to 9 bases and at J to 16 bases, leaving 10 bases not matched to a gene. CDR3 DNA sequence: TGTGCCAGTTCCCGGGACAGGGTGCTTCTCCACTTT. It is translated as CASSRDRVLLHF.

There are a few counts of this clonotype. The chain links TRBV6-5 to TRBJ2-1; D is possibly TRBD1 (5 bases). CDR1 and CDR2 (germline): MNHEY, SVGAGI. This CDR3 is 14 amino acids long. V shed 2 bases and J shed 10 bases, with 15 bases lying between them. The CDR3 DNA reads TGTGCCAGCAGTTACAGGGTTGGGGCTGGGGAGCAGTTCTTC. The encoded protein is CASSYRVGAGEQFF.

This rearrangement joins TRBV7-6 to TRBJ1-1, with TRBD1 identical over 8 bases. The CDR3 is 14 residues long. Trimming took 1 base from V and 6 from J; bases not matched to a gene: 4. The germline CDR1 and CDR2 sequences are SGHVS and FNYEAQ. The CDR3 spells CASSLGRGRAEAFF. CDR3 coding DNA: TGTGCCAGCAGCTTAGGCAGGGGGCGGGCTGAAGCTTTCTTT.

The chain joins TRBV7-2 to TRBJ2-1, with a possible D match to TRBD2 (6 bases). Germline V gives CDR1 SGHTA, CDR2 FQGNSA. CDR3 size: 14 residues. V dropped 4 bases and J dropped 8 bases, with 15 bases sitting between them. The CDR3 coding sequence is TGTGCCAGCAGCTCGCCGGGACTCCGTCATGAGCAGTTCTTC. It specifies CASSSPGLRHEQFF.

CDR3 in amino acids: CASSEGNEQFF. The DNA of the CDR3 is TGTGCCAGCAGCGAAGGCAATGAGCAGTTCTTC. The rearrangement links TRBV5-6 to TRBJ2-1; D gene uncertain. V lost 4 bases, J lost 6 bases, and 5 bases lay in between. Germline CDR1 and CDR2: SGHDT and YYEEEE. CDR3 length equals 11 residues.

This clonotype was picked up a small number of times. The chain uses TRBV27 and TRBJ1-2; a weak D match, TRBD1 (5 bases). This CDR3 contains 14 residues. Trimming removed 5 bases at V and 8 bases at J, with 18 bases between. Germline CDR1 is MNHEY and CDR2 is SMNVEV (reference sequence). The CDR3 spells CASSLERGRGGYTF. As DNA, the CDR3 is TGTGCCAGCAGTCTCGAGAGGGGTCGCGGAGGCTACACCTTC.

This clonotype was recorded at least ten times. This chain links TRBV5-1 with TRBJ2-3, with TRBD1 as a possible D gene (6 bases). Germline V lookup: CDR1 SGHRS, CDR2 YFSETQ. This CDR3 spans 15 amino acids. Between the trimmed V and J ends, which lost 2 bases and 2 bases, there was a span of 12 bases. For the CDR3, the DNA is TGCGCCAGCAGCTTTCAGGGGATGGTCACAGATACGCAGTATTTT. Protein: CASSFQGMVTDTQYF.

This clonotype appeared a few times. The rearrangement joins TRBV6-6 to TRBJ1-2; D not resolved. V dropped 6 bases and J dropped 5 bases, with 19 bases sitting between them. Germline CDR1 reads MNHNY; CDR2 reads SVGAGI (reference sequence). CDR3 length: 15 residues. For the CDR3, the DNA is TGTGCCAGCAGCCTTCCGGGCGCTAGCCTTTATGGCTACACCTTC. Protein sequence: CASSLPGASLYGYTF.

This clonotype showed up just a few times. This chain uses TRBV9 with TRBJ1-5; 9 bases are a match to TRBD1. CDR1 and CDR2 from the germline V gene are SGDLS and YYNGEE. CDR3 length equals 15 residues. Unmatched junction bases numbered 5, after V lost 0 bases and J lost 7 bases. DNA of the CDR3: TGTGCCAGCAGCGTAGAGGGACAGGGAGGGCAGCCCCAGCATTTT. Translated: CASSVEGQGGQPQHF.

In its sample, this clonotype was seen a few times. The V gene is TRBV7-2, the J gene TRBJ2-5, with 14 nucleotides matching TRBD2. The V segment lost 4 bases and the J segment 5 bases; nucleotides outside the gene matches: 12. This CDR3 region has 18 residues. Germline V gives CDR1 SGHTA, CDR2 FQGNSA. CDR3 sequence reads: CASSSGTSGRVGGETQYF. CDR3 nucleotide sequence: TGTGCCAGCAGCTCCGGGACTAGCGGGAGAGTAGGTGGGGAGACCCAGTACTTC.

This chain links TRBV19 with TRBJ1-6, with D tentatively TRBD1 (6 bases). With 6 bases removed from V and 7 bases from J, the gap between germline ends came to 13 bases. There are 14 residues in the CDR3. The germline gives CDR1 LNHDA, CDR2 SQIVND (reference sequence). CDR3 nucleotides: TGTGCCAGTAGCTCTGACAGGTTAAATTCACCCCTCCACTTT. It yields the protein CASSSDRLNSPLHF.

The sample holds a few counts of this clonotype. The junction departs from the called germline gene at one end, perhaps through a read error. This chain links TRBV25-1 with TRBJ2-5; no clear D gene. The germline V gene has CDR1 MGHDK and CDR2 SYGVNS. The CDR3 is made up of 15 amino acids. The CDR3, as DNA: TGTGCCAGCAGAGAATATCAAGGGTCTCGAGAGACCCAGTACTTC. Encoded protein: CASREYQGSRETQYF. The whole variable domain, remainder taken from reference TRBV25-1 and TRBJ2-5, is EADIYQTPRYLVIGTGKKITLECSQTMGHDKMYWYQQDPGMELHLIHYSYGVNSTEKGDLSSESTVSRIRTEHFPLTLESARPSHTSQYLCASREYQGSRETQYFGPGTRLLVL.

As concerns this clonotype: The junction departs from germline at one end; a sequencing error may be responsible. The CDR3 loop reads CASSLSRERTIF. DNA of the CDR3: TGTGCCAGCAGCTTATCCAGGGAGAGGACCATTTTT. The V and J genes are TRBV5-6 and TRBJ2-3; D tentatively fits TRBD1 or TRBD2 (5 bases each). The CDR3 length is 12 residues. Germline CDR1 SGHDT, CDR2 YYEEEE.

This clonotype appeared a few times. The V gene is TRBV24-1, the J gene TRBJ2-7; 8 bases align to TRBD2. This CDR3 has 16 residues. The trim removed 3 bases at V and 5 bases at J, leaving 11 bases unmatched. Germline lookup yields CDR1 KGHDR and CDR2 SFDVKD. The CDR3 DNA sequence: TGTGCCACCAGTGATGCTATCAGCGGGAGTATGCACGAGCAGTACTTC. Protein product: CATSDAISGSMHEQYF.

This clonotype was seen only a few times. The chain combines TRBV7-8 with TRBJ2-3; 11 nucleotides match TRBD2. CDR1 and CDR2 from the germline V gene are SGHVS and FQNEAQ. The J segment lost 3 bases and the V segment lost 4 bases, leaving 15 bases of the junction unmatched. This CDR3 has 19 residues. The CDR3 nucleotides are TGTGCCAGCAGCTCCTATCTGCTAGCGGGAGGCCCCTGGACAGATACGCAGTATTTT. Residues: CASSSYLLAGGPWTDTQYF. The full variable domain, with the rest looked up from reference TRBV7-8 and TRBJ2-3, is GAGVSQSPRYKVAKRGQDVALRCDPISGHVSLFWYQQALGQGPEFLTYFQNEAQLDKSGLPSDRFFAERPEGSVSTLKIQRTQQEDSAVYLCASSSYLLAGGPWTDTQYFGPGTRLTVL.

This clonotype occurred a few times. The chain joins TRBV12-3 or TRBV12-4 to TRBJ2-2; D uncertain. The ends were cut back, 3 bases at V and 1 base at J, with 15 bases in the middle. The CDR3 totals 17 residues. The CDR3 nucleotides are TGTGCCAGCAGTTTGCCGCTCTGGCAGCGGAACACCGGGGAGCTGTTTTTT. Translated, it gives CASSLPLWQRNTGELFF.

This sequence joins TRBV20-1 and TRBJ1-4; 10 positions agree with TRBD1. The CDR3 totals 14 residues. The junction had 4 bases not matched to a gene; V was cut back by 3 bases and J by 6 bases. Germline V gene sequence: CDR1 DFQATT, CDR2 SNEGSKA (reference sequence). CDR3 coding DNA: TGCAGTGCTAGGATGACAGGGGGCTATGAAAAACTGTTTTTT. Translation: CSARMTGGYEKLFF.

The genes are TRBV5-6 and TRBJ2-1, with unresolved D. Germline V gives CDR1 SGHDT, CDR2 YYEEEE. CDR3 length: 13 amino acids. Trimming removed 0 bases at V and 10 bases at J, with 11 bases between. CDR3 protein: CASSLGIQAEQFF. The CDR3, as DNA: TGTGCCAGCAGCTTGGGTATACAAGCAGAGCAGTTCTTC.

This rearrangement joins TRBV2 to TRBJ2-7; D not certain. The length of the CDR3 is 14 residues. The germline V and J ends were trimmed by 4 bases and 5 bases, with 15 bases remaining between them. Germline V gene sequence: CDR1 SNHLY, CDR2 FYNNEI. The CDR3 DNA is TGTGCCAGCAGTGTTTCCAGAGTAGTAGACGAGCAGTACTTC. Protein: CASSVSRVVDEQYF.

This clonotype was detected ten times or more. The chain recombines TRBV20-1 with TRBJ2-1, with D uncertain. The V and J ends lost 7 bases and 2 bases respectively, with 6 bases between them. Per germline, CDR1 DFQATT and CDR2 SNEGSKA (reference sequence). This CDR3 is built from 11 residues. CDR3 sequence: CSVETYNEQFF. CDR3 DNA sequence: TGCAGTGTAGAGACCTACAATGAGCAGTTCTTC.

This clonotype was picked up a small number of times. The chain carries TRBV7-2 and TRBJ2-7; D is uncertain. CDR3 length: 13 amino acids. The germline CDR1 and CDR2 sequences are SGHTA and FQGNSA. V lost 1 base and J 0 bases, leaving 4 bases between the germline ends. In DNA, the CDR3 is TGTGCCAGCAGCTTAGGTAACTCCTACGAGCAGTACTTC. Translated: CASSLGNSYEQYF. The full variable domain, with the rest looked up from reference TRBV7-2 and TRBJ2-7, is GAGVSQSPSNKVTEKGKDVELRCDPISGHTALYWYRQSLGQGLEFLIYFQGNSAPDKSGLPSDRFSAERTGGSVSTLTIQRTQQEDSAVYLCASSLGNSYEQYFGPGTRLTVT.

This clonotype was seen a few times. CDR3: CASSPQQVQEGDTEAFF. CDR3 nucleotides: TGTGCCAGCTCACCACAACAAGTTCAGGAGGGGGACACTGAAGCTTTCTTT. This rearrangement joins TRBV18 to TRBJ1-1, with D maybe TRBD1 (6 bases). Germline lookup yields CDR1 KGHSH and CDR2 LQKENI. Trimming pared 1 base from V and 3 bases from J, leaving 18 bases between. This CDR3 is built from 17 residues.